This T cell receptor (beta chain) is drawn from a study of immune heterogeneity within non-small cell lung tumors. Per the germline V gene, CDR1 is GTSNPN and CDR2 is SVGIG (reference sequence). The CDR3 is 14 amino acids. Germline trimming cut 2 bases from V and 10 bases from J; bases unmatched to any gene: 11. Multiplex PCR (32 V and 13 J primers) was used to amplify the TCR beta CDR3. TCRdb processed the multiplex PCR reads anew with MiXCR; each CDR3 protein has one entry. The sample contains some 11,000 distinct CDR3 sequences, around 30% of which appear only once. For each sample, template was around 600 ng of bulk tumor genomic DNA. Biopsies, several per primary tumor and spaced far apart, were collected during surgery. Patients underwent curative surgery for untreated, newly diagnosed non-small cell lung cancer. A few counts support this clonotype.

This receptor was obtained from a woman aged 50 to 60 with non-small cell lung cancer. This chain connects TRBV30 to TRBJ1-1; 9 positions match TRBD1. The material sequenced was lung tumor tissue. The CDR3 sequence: CAWSSRDRVFRAFF. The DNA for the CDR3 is TGTGCCTGGAGTAGCCGGGACAGGGTTTTTAGAGCTTTCTTT.